A selection of T cell receptor beta chains follows, all from one sample in a study of post-analysis software for immune sequencing data. TCRdb analysed the PCR reads with MiXCR anew, one entry per CDR3 protein. The data contain roughly 620,000 distinct CDR3 sequences, around 40% of them seen just once; the ten biggest clones take up over 1.5%. Sequenced: blood. The receptors come from a girl aged 5-17 years with multiple sclerosis. Both conserved end residues are part of each CDR3. Fields, in order: J gene, V gene, D gene, clone size, CDR3 protein, CDR3 DNA. A D gene is named only where the DNA matches it firmly. Clone size is shown for a subset of rows, as once, few, many or a class of expanded clone.

TRBJ2-1 | TRBV12-3/TRBV12-4 | TRBD1 | few | CASSSDRAYNEQFF | TGTGCCAGCAGTTCGGACAGGGCGTACAATGAGCAGTTCTTC
TRBJ2-1 | TRBV7-9 | - | - | CANSWGRWSSYNEQFF | TGTGCCAACAGCTGGGGACGTTGGAGCTCCTACAATGAGCAGTTCTTC
TRBJ1-1 | TRBV12-3/TRBV12-4 | - | - | CASSLVRANTEAFF | TGTGCCAGCAGTTTGGTCAGGGCTAACACTGAAGCTTTCTTT
TRBJ2-7 | TRBV4-1 | - | - | CASSRGSALSEQYF | TGCGCCAGCAGCCGGGGGTCAGCCCTTAGCGAGCAGTACTTC
TRBJ2-7 | TRBV29-1 | - | - | CSVDGQGRFSEQYF | TGCAGCGTGGATGGGCAGGGAAGGTTCTCCGAGCAGTACTTC
TRBJ2-5 | TRBV7-9 | - | - | CASSLESETQYF | TGTGCCAGCAGCTTAGAATCAGAGACCCAGTACTTC
TRBJ2-1 | TRBV20-1 | - | - | CSARDPDGGQFF | TGCAGTGCTAGAGATCCAGACGGCGGACAGTTCTTC
TRBJ1-2 | TRBV6-6 | TRBD1 | once | CASSYYGTGNYGYTF | TGTGCCAGCAGTTACTACGGGACAGGGAATTATGGCTACACCTTC
TRBJ2-7 | TRBV10-3 | - | - | CAISEPLGVSPSSYEQYF | TGTGCCATCAGTGAGCCCTTAGGGGTGTCTCCCAGCTCCTACGAGCAGTACTTC
TRBJ1-1 | TRBV6-6 | - | - | CTSSNPGVMNTEAFF | TGTACCAGCAGTAATCCAGGGGTAATGAACACTGAAGCTTTCTTT
TRBJ2-2 | TRBV10-3 | TRBD1 | - | CAIRAPGQGMAGELFF | TGTGCCATCAGAGCACCGGGACAGGGGATGGCCGGGGAGCTGTTTTTT
TRBJ2-5 | TRBV29-1 | - | few | CSVEGVAALSQETQYF | TGCAGCGTTGAGGGGGTGGCAGCCTTATCCCAAGAGACCCAGTACTTC
TRBJ2-2 | TRBV12-3/TRBV12-4 | - | - | CASSRDTRNTGELFF | TGTGCCAGCAGTCGGGACACCCGGAACACCGGGGAGCTGTTTTTT
TRBJ2-3 | TRBV15 | - | - | CATSTGSTDTQYF | TGTGCCACCAGCACAGGGTCCACAGATACGCAGTATTTT
TRBJ2-5 | TRBV20-1 | TRBD2 | - | CSASPLGTTHGTQYF | TGCAGTGCTAGTCCTCTGGGGACTACCCATGGGACCCAGTACTTC
TRBJ2-7 | TRBV9 | TRBD1 | - | CASSVGQGVPEQYF | TGTGCCAGCAGCGTCGGACAGGGCGTACCCGAGCAGTACTTC
TRBJ1-4 | TRBV6-1 | - | - | CASSGYQTRGAQGEKLFF | TGTGCCAGCAGTGGCTATCAGACGAGGGGAGCCCAGGGTGAAAAACTGTTTTTT
TRBJ2-1 | TRBV5-1 | TRBD2 | - | CATVLRAGVHYNEQFF | TGCGCCACCGTCTTGAGGGCGGGGGTTCACTACAATGAACAGTTCTTC
TRBJ1-4 | TRBV6-5 | TRBD1 | - | CASRGTGGSGKLFF | TGTGCCAGCAGGGGAACAGGGGGCAGTGGAAAACTGTTTTTT
TRBJ2-5 | TRBV7-9 | TRBD1 | - | CASSFLGQGGETQYF | TGTGCCAGCAGCTTTCTCGGACAGGGGGGGGAGACCCAGTACTTC
TRBJ2-7 | TRBV2 | - | - | CASRRQTYEQYF | TGTGCCAGCAGGAGGCAGACCTACGAGCAGTACTTC
TRBJ2-3 | TRBV7-9 | - | - | CASSLGGSLGDTQYF | TGTGCCAGCAGCTTAGGAGGGAGTTTGGGCGATACGCAGTATTTT
TRBJ2-1 | TRBV10-3 | TRBD2 | - | CAISEEGLAGNNEQFF | TGTGCCATCAGTGAGGAGGGGCTAGCGGGTAACAATGAGCAGTTCTTC
TRBJ2-7 | TRBV12-3/TRBV12-4 | - | once | CAGKAGELDEQYF | TGTGCCGGCAAGGCAGGGGAGTTGGACGAGCAGTACTTC
TRBJ2-1 | TRBV4-1 | TRBD1 | - | CASSQVGRGRSDEQFF | TGCGCCAGTAGCCAAGTTGGCAGGGGGCGATCCGATGAGCAGTTCTTC
TRBJ1-5 | TRBV5-6 | - | - | CASSTAFPVGNQPQHF | TGTGCCAGCAGCACCGCCTTCCCGGTCGGCAATCAGCCCCAGCATTTT
TRBJ2-3 | TRBV27 | - | - | CASSLLRELGTDTQYF | TGTGCCAGCAGTTTGCTTCGGGAGCTTGGCACAGATACGCAGTATTTT
TRBJ2-2 | TRBV27 | TRBD2 | - | CASRGTSGRRGELFF | TGTGCCAGCCGGGGGACTAGCGGGAGGCGGGGGGAGCTGTTTTTT
TRBJ2-1 | TRBV10-3 | TRBD2 | - | CAISEPGLAGGKSNEQFF | TGTGCCATCAGTGAGCCCGGACTAGCGGGAGGTAAAAGCAATGAGCAGTTCTTC
TRBJ2-7 | TRBV3-1 | TRBD1 | many | CASSSRTGDYEQYF | TGTGCCAGCAGCTCTCGGACAGGGGACTACGAGCAGTACTTC
TRBJ1-1 | TRBV5-1 | - | few | CASSLARGLRQLNTEAFF | TGCGCCAGCAGCTTGGCCAGAGGCTTGAGACAGCTGAACACTGAAGCTTTCTTT
TRBJ1-1 | TRBV3-1 | - | - | CACSQVGADRPNTEAFF | TGTGCCTGCAGCCAAGTCGGAGCTGACAGGCCGAACACTGAAGCTTTCTTT
TRBJ2-5 | TRBV11-1 | - | - | CASSFGAELETQYF | TGTGCCAGCAGCTTTGGAGCGGAACTAGAGACCCAGTACTTC
TRBJ2-4 | TRBV20-1 | - | - | CSARLAGRGDTQYF | TGCAGTGCTAGGTTGGCGGGGAGAGGGGATACGCAGTACTTC
TRBJ1-2 | TRBV29-1 | - | - | CSVGIQSYGYTF | TGCAGCGTTGGTATTCAGAGCTATGGCTACACCTTC
TRBJ1-2 | TRBV10-3 | - | few | CAISDRDPTTYGYTF | TGTGCCATCAGTGATAGGGACCCTACAACCTATGGCTACACCTTC
TRBJ2-5 | TRBV29-1 | TRBD1 | - | CSVEMGQGAGETQYF | TGCAGCGTTGAAATGGGACAGGGGGCCGGGGAGACCCAGTACTTC
TRBJ2-3 | TRBV20-1 | TRBD2 | few | CSAPGTSATDTQYF | TGCAGTGCACCCGGGACTAGCGCTACAGATACGCAGTATTTT